What follows are 12 T cell receptor beta chains derived from one specimen sequenced in a study of cytomegalovirus exposure and HLA in healthy donors. In the PCR, 60 Vbeta and 13 Jbeta primers were used. Profiling relied on immunoSEQ multiplex PCR, and the TCRdb table lists in-frame clones only, not all of them. The sample holds about 160,000 clones; about 79% are singletons and the top ten take 5% to 7%. The material sequenced was PBMCs. Source of these receptors: a man between 45 and 60 years old in good health and CMV-seropositive.

As for this clone: The sample has other DNA sequences that encode this CDR3 too. This chain links TRBV9 with TRBJ2-2; 7 positions agree with TRBD1. Germline loops: CDR1 SGDLS, CDR2 YYNGEE. V shed 0 bases and J 2 bases; nucleotides not matched to a gene: 4. The CDR3 covers 16 residues. The CDR3 region has the DNA TGTGCCAGCAGCGTAGCGGGGACAGCTAACACCGGGGAGCTGTTTTTT. Its protein is CASSVAGTANTGELFF.

V is TRBV23-1 and J is TRBJ2-7, with D unclear. TRBV23-1 is an ORF, with its function uncertain. CDR3 size: 9 residues. Trimming left V 9 bases short and J 3 bases short, with 3 bases between. The CDR3 DNA follows: TGCGCCAGGGGCTACGAGCAGTACGTC. Translation gives CARGYEQYV.

The V gene is TRBV29-1, the J gene TRBJ2-7; a weak D match, TRBD1 (5 bases). The CDR3 is 12 residues long. Germline V CDR1 and CDR2: SQVTM, ANQGSEA. The ends were cut back, 0 bases at V and 9 bases at J, with 12 bases in the middle. CDR3 sequence (DNA): TGCAGCGTTGAAGATTGGGGCGGTGGGCAGTACTTC. Translated, it gives CSVEDWGGGQYF.

The rearrangement links TRBV9 to TRBJ2-1; a weak D match, TRBD1 (6 bases). The CDR3 is made up of 12 amino acids. The germline V gene has CDR1 SGDLS and CDR2 YYNGEE. The V end was cut by 3 bases, the J end by 8 bases, with 9 bases between. The CDR3 loop is CASSGTGYEQFF. CDR3 bases: TGTGCCAGCAGCGGAACAGGGTATGAGCAGTTCTTC.

The chain links TRBV5-1 to TRBJ1-3; 7 bases map to TRBD1. The CDR3 has 16 amino acids. After removal of 4 bases from V and 2 bases from J, the junction contained 9 bases not matched to a gene. Germline CDR1 is SGHRS and CDR2 is YFSETQ. The CDR3 region has the DNA TGCGCCAGCAGCGAGGGGACAGACAGGACTGGAAACACCATATATTTT. Amino acid sequence: CASSEGTDRTGNTIYF.

This clone has just a few counts. The rearrangement joins TRBV19 to TRBJ1-2; D remains ambiguous. The V gene lost 6 bases and the J gene lost 8 bases, with 16 bases spanning the gap. From germline, CDR1 is LNHDA and CDR2 SQIVND (reference sequence). This CDR3 is 13 amino acids long. CDR3: CASSPDRGGGYTF. As DNA, the CDR3 is TGTGCCAGTAGCCCCGACCGAGGAGGAGGCTACACCTTC.

This chain connects TRBV4-1 to TRBJ2-1; D gene uncertain. Germline CDR1 reads MGHRA; CDR2 reads YSYEKL. The CDR3 consists of 16 residues. The germline V and J ends were trimmed by 1 base and 0 bases, with 10 bases remaining between them. CDR3 amino acids: CASSQVDLTSYNEQFF. CDR3 in DNA: TGCGCCAGCAGCCAAGTTGACTTAACCTCCTACAATGAGCAGTTCTTC.

CDR3 residues: CASSLGTGTIYEQYF. CDR3 in DNA: TGTGCCAGCAGCTTAGGAACTGGGACTATCTACGAGCAGTACTTC. This chain uses TRBV11-1 with TRBJ2-7; 7 bases align to TRBD2. Unmatched junction bases numbered 6, after V lost 1 base and J lost 3 bases. The CDR3 is 15 amino acids. Germline V CDR1 and CDR2: SGHAT, FQDESV (reference sequence).

Concerning this clone itself: Within the sample, other DNA sequences also encode this same CDR3. The rearrangement uses TRBV5-1 and TRBJ2-5; D is perhaps TRBD2 (6 bases). In germline, CDR1 is SGHRS, CDR2 YFSETQ. The length of the CDR3 is 14 residues. V was pared by 2 bases and J by 1 base, with 9 bases between. The CDR3 loop reads CASSLRDSQETQYF. As DNA, the CDR3 is TGCGCCAGCAGCTTAAGGGACTCCCAAGAGACCCAGTACTTC.

The rearrangement uses TRBV28 and TRBJ2-1; 9 nucleotides align to TRBD1. The trim removed 5 bases at V and 4 bases at J, leaving 9 bases unmatched. This CDR3 has 16 amino acids. Germline V gives CDR1 MDHEN, CDR2 SYDVKM. The CDR3 DNA is TGTGCCAGCAGTCAACAGGGGGCCCCGTCTTACAATGAGCAGTTCTTC. Protein product: CASSQQGAPSYNEQFF.

V usage is TRBV10-3 and J usage is TRBJ1-1; no firm D call. CDR3 length: 14 amino acids. The V end was cut by 0 bases, the J end by 4 bases, with 9 bases between. Per germline, CDR1 ENHRY and CDR2 SYGVKD. CDR3: CAISESSGGTEAFF. The DNA of the CDR3 is TGTGCCATCAGTGAGTCCTCGGGAGGCACTGAAGCTTTCTTT.

The count of this clone is one. The gene calls are TRBV27 and TRBJ1-5; no clear D gene. V lost 2 bases and J 5 bases, leaving 10 bases between the germline ends. The CDR3 length is 14 residues. Germline assignment: CDR1 MNHEY and CDR2 SMNVEV (reference sequence). This CDR3 is CASSLIGIYQPQHF. The CDR3 coding sequence is TGTGCCAGCAGTTTAATCGGGATATATCAGCCCCAGCATTTT.